Sequencing of this T cell receptor (beta chain) was carried out in a study of response to subunit inactivated influenza vaccine. Points from the study as a whole: Authors suggested that a seasonal influenza vaccination recruits few new T cells each time.

This clonotype was detected only a few times. Its antigen remains unknown. TCRdb independently ran MiXCR on the RT-PCR reads; one entry per CDR3 protein. The data contain over 800,000 distinct CDR3 sequences, 21% of them singletons. CDR1 SGDLS and CDR2 YYNGEE come from the germline V gene. V shed 4 bases and J 5 bases; nucleotides not matched to a gene: 10. The CDR3 is 16 amino acids. This TCR derives from a man aged 45-65 years who received an inactivated influenza vaccine. The sample here was PBMCs from blood, taken around 5 days after vaccination. This sequence joins TRBV9 and TRBJ2-3; 10 bases align to TRBD1. CDR3 region: CASSTRQGASGDTQYF. Written as DNA, the CDR3 is TGTGCCAGCAGCACCCGACAGGGGGCATCGGGAGATACGCAGTATTTT.